One and the same sample provided the 18 T cell receptor beta chains below, sequenced in a study of CD8 T cells in ankylosing spondylitis. In TCRdb, the 5' RACE reads were re-called with MiXCR into one record per CDR3 protein. This table has about 160,000 distinct CDR3 sequences, around 9.6% appearing once. The source material was blood, either unsorted or a sorted T cell fraction (not recorded which). The origin of the receptors is a female donor with ankylosing spondylitis or in good health (not recorded which).

CDR3 loop: CASSYRGLNSYEQYF. CDR3 nucleotides: TGTGCCAGCAGTTATAGGGGGCTGAACTCCTACGAGCAGTACTTC. The chain joins TRBV6-5 to TRBJ2-7; 7 nucleotides align to TRBD1. The CDR3 sequence is 15 residues long. Germline V gives CDR1 MNHEY, CDR2 SVGAGI. V lost 3 bases to trimming and J lost 0 bases; unmatched junction nucleotides: 5.

The table lists this clonotype with many counts. The chain uses TRBV6-2 or TRBV6-3 and TRBJ2-7; D is unresolved. The CDR3 covers 13 residues. The germline V gene has CDR1 MNHEY and CDR2 SVGEGT. The ends were cut back, 3 bases at V and 3 bases at J, with 9 bases in the middle. The CDR3 region is CASSYGGNYEQYF. CDR3 nucleotides: TGTGCCAGCAGTTATGGTGGAAACTACGAGCAGTACTTC.

The chain is built from TRBV4-3 and TRBJ2-1; D gene unclear. This CDR3 comprises 16 residues. The germline V and J ends were trimmed by 0 bases and 0 bases, with 9 bases remaining between them. Germline V gene lookup returns CDR1 LGHNA and CDR2 YSLEER. CDR3 amino acids: CASSQDVMSSYNEQFF. The CDR3 coding sequence is TGCGCCAGCAGCCAAGATGTTATGAGCTCCTACAATGAGCAGTTCTTC.

This clonotype showed up many times. CDR3 bases: TGCAGCGTTGAAAGCTACAATGAGCAGTTCTTC. Protein sequence: CSVESYNEQFF. The chain carries TRBV29-1 and TRBJ2-1; D gene uncertain. Per germline, CDR1 SQVTM and CDR2 ANQGSEA. This CDR3 region has 11 residues. V lost 2 bases and J lost 3, with 2 bases in between.

The V call is TRBV7-9, the J call TRBJ2-2; unclear D gene. CDR1 is SEHNR and CDR2 is FQNEAQ in the germline V gene (reference sequence). Trimming pared 8 bases from V and 5 bases from J, leaving 6 bases between. This CDR3 contains 11 residues. CDR3 region: CASLGTGELFF. The DNA of the CDR3 is TGTGCCAGCTTGGGTACCGGGGAGCTGTTTTTT. Full variable domain (outside the CDR3, taken from reference TRBV7-9 and TRBJ2-2): DTGVSQNPRHKITKRGQNVTFRCDPISEHNRLYWYRQTLGQGPEFLTYFQNEAQLEKSRLLSDRFSAERPKGSFSTLEIQRTEQGDSAMYLCASLGTGELFFGEGSRLTVL.

To note about this clonotype: With a much larger clone just one base away, this may be a read error. The V gene is TRBV12-3 or TRBV12-4, the J gene TRBJ2-2; D perhaps matches TRBD2 (5 bases). This CDR3 is 13 amino acids long. The CDR3 region is CASSLSSTGEMFF. The CDR3 nucleotides read TGTGCCAGCAGTTTAAGTTCCACCGGGGAGATGTTTTTT.

The rearrangement links TRBV6-2 or TRBV6-3 to TRBJ2-6, with D tentatively TRBD1 or TRBD2 (5 bases each). The CDR3 totals 16 residues. Trimming shortened V by 8 bases and J by 0 bases, and 14 bases separated the two germline ends. Germline loops: CDR1 MNHEY, CDR2 SVGEGT. The CDR3 protein is CASYGTGSSGANVLTF. CDR3 sequence (DNA): TGTGCCAGCTACGGGACGGGGAGCTCTGGGGCCAACGTCCTGACTTTC.

This clonotype was seen at least ten times. As DNA, the CDR3 is TGTGCCAGCAGTTTGAGCCGCGAAGCTTTCTTT. Residues: CASSLSREAFF. The chain couples TRBV27 to TRBJ1-1; D is uncertain. Trimming took off 3 bases at V and 8 bases at J, with 7 bases between the two ends. This CDR3 is 11 amino acids long. The germline V gene encodes CDR1 MNHEY and CDR2 SMNVEV (reference sequence).

This clonotype was counted only a few times. V gene TRBV5-1 combines with J gene TRBJ2-2; D may be TRBD1 (6 bases). Deletions cut 4 bases from V and 6 bases from J, with 16 bases between. CDR1 is SGHRS and CDR2 is YFSETQ in the germline V gene. This CDR3 is built from 15 residues. The CDR3 DNA reads TGCGCCAGCAGCGAAGGGACACTCAGATCCGGGGAGCTGTTTTTT. This translates into CASSEGTLRSGELFF.

This clonotype was counted many times. One junction end disagrees with the germline gene, perhaps due to a read error. This chain uses TRBV4-1 with TRBJ2-1; 11 nucleotides match TRBD2. Germline V gene data show CDR1 as MGHRA and CDR2 as YSYEKL. This CDR3 is 14 amino acids long. Here the CDR3 reads CASSQGVGSGRAAF. DNA for the CDR3: TGCGCCAGCAGCCAAGGGGTTGGTAGCGGGAGGGCTGCCTTC.

The CDR3 here is CASSQDPPGARTDTQYF. The CDR3 bases are TGCGCCAGCAGCCAAGATCCCCCCGGAGCGCGCACAGATACGCAGTATTTT. This chain connects TRBV4-3 to TRBJ2-3; D is undetermined. The V and J ends lost 0 bases and 1 base respectively, with 14 bases between them. The CDR3 runs to 17 residues. Germline V lookup: CDR1 LGHNA, CDR2 YSLEER.

This clonotype was recorded at least ten times. The gene calls are TRBV7-2 and TRBJ2-3; the D is unclear. Looked up from germline, CDR1 is SGHTA and CDR2 is FQGNSA. V was clipped by 4 bases and J by 0 bases, with 14 bases between them. The CDR3 totals 16 residues. The CDR3 loop reads CASSSWAHPSTDTQYF. CDR3 coding DNA: TGTGCCAGCAGCTCCTGGGCCCACCCTAGCACAGATACGCAGTATTTT.

Many counts were recorded for this clonotype. This chain connects TRBV27 to TRBJ2-5, with TRBD1 identical over 11 bases. There are 18 residues in the CDR3. Germline V lookup: CDR1 MNHEY, CDR2 SMNVEV (reference sequence). The trim removed 5 bases at V and 1 base at J, leaving 12 bases unmatched. CDR3 residues: CASSKRSGTGGLQETQYF. DNA for the CDR3: TGTGCCAGCAGTAAGAGATCCGGGACAGGGGGACTCCAAGAGACCCAGTACTTC.

This clonotype occurred a few times. The rearrangement uses TRBV30 and TRBJ2-1; 8 bases match TRBD2. The CDR3 is 14 amino acids. Germline V lookup: CDR1 GTSNPN, CDR2 SVGIG (reference sequence). J gave up 5 bases and V 0 bases, and 3 bases lay outside the gene matches. The CDR3 is CAWSVTSGDNEQFF. For the CDR3, the DNA is TGTGCCTGGAGTGTTACTAGCGGCGACAATGAGCAGTTCTTC. Drawing the rest from reference TRBV30 and TRBJ2-1, the complete variable domain is SQTIHQWPATLVQPVGSPLSLECTVEGTSNPNLYWYRQAAGRGLQLLFYSVGIGQISSEVPQNLSASRPQDRQFILSSKKLLLSDSGFYLCAWSVTSGDNEQFFGPGTRLTVL.

The chain is built from TRBV27 and TRBJ2-1; maybe TRBD2 (6 bases). CDR3 length: 11 amino acids. The germline gives CDR1 MNHEY, CDR2 SMNVEV (reference sequence). V was trimmed by 3 bases and J by 15 bases, leaving 12 bases between them. The CDR3: CASSLAGRLFF. CDR3 nucleotide sequence: TGTGCCAGCAGTTTGGCGGGACGTTTGTTCTTC.

This clonotype was found a few times. V and J are TRBV7-9 and TRBJ2-7; D gene ambiguous. Trimming took off 5 bases at V and 1 base at J, with 15 bases between the two ends. The CDR3 runs to 15 residues. CDR1 SEHNR and CDR2 FQNEAQ come from the germline V gene (reference sequence). CDR3 protein: CASSPLQGQSYEQYF. For the CDR3, the DNA is TGTGCCAGCAGCCCCCTCCAAGGGCAATCCTACGAGCAGTACTTC.

The chain employs TRBV9 and TRBJ2-5; 10 bases map to TRBD2. Germline-derived CDR1 and CDR2 are SGDLS and YYNGEE. The CDR3 spans 18 residues. V trimming: 4 bases; J trimming: 4 bases; junction bases outside the gene matches: 16. The CDR3 DNA sequence: TGTGCCAGCAGCCCCCATGAGGTAGCGGGAGGAGAAGGAGAGACCCAGTACTTC. It codes for CASSPHEVAGGEGETQYF.

This clonotype came up many times. This chain links TRBV7-6 with TRBJ2-1; unclear D gene. V lost 2 bases, J lost 4 bases, and 6 bases lay in between. CDR1 and CDR2 from the germline V gene are SGHVS and FNYEAQ. The CDR3 is 13 amino acids. CDR3 protein: CASSLFTYNEQFF. The CDR3 DNA follows: TGTGCCAGCAGCTTATTTACTTACAATGAGCAGTTCTTC.